This TCR beta chain was obtained from a study of OX40 agonist ivuxolimab in advanced cancers. Regarding the research as a whole: The costimulatory receptor OX40 (CD134) was targeted by ivuxolimab, a fully human IgG2 agonistic monoclonal antibody. Intravenous ivuxolimab was administered to patients every 2 weeks at six dose levels: 0.01, 0.1, 0.3, 1.5, 3 and 10 mg/kg. Of the approximately 50 dose-escalation patients, hepatocellular carcinoma was present in about 20, melanoma in roughly 15, renal cell carcinoma in 9 and head and neck cancer in 9. The dose-escalation cohort was 82.7% male with a mean age of around 64 years, ranging from about 20 to 80. Patients were allowed to have had prior anti-PD-1, anti-PD-L1 or anti-CTLA-4 therapy, and approximately 39% of the dose-escalation patients had been treated with checkpoint inhibitors. Partial responses occurred in three dose-escalation patients: two with cutaneous melanoma and one with hepatocellular carcinoma. The purpose of peripheral TCRbeta sequencing was to test whether ivuxolimab changed TCR sequence diversity and led to clonal T-cell expansion. The paper covers the monotherapy dose-escalation part of the phase I ivuxolimab trial, which included N ≈ 50 patients. The full study reports these points: After ivuxolimab, more expanded clones were found on average in CD8+ T cells than in CD4+ T cells. Low levels of normalized T-cell clonal expansion were also seen in some patients who did not respond. At doses of 0.1 to 3.0 mg/kg, clonal expansion of both CD4+ and CD8+ blood T cells was observed from baseline to week 6. In the 0.1-3.0 mg/kg groups, partial responders were among the patients with the lowest normalized peripheral clonal expansion, particularly in CD8+ T cells. The antigen specificity of the clonally expanded peripheral T cells was not determined.

CDR1 SGHDT and CDR2 YYEEEE are derived from the germline V gene. Trimming costs V 4 bases and J 4 bases, and their ends lie 13 bases apart. The CDR3, from cysteine to phenylalanine, totals 14 residues. The CDR3 DNA has 42 bases and is translated from base 1. Patients with a history of autoimmune disease or receiving systemic immunosuppression were excluded from the trial. Peripheral blood for TCR sequencing was drawn from every dose cohort at baseline, at cycle 4 day 1 and at cycle 7 day 1. Samples came from an open-label, multicenter, first-in-human phase I dose-escalation trial of ivuxolimab. Adults with locally advanced or metastatic head and neck squamous cell, hepatocellular, melanoma or renal cell carcinoma were enrolled in the trial. Before TCR sequencing, CD4+ T cells and CD8+ T cells were sorted from peripheral blood as separate populations. Regarding this clone: The clone's antigen remains unknown. No much larger clone is present one base from it, and per-base qualities are unavailable.

For sequencing of the TCRbeta CDR3 region, genomic DNA was extracted from the sorted cells. TCRbeta CDR3 regions were sequenced using the immunoSEQ Assay. Held by TCRdb, this immuneACCESS table contains in-frame sequences only and omits some clones. Under half of the omission traces to an unresolved V gene where checked; the cause of the rest is unknown. This sample is represented by 35,000 to 45,000 clones; around 87% of them were singletons. The ten largest clones represent roughly 3.4% of the sample. The chain is encoded by TRBV5-6 joined to TRBJ2-3, with the D segment identity uncertain. Material: CD4+ or CD8+ T cells sorted from blood, obtained in a trial of the OX40 agonist ivuxolimab. This clonotype originated in an adult with an advanced solid tumor such as melanoma, head and neck, liver or kidney cancer. The base sequence is TGTGCCAGCAGCATACGGATGGGCCCAGATACGCAGTATTTT. The encoded protein is CASSIRMGPDTQYF.